Shown below are 31 T cell receptor beta chains from a single sample sequenced in a study of immune heterogeneity within non-small cell lung tumors. Bulk tumor gDNA, about 630 ng per sample, served as the TCR template. Each primary tumor yielded several biopsies, collected far apart from one another at surgery. The study enrolled patients with untreated, newly diagnosed non-small cell lung cancer who underwent curative surgery. It was a multiplex PCR that amplified TCR beta CDR3, with 32 V and 13 J primers. TCRdb re-analysed the multiplex PCR reads in MiXCR, keeping a single row per CDR3 protein. The sample gives about 10,000 distinct CDR3 sequences, 27% of which show up once; 10% to 15% is in the top ten. Sequencing was performed on lung tumor tissue. The receptors were gathered from a man in his fifties with non-small cell lung cancer.

The table lists this clonotype with a few counts. The chain carries TRBV5-5 and TRBJ1-1; 7 nucleotides line up with TRBD1. This CDR3 has 16 residues. With V trimmed by 4 bases and J by 1 base, 10 bases remained unmatched. CDR1 SGHKS and CDR2 YYEKEE come from the germline V gene (reference sequence). The CDR3 sequence: CASSGTVAGQNTEAFF. The CDR3, as DNA: TGTGCCAGCAGCGGGACAGTAGCCGGGCAGAACACTGAAGCTTTCTTT.

Sample share makes this clonotype medium-sized (0.01 to 0.1%). The chain couples TRBV6-1 to TRBJ2-5; 8 bases are a match to TRBD2. Germline CDR1 reads MNHNS; CDR2 reads SASEGT. After removal of 2 bases from V and 5 bases from J, the junction contained 7 bases not matched to a gene. CDR3 length: 15 amino acids. The DNA for the CDR3 is TGTGCCAGCAGTGAATCCCCGGGGGGGGGGGAGACCCAGTACTTC. It translates to CASSESPGGGETQYF.

This clonotype was seen only once. A clone one base away is much larger, so this may be a read error. The rearrangement links TRBV19 to TRBJ2-1; 7 bases are shared with TRBD2. CDR1 is LNHDA, CDR2 SQIVND, per germline (reference sequence). After removal of 6 bases from V and 5 bases from J, the junction contained 10 bases not matched to a gene. The CDR3 runs to 15 residues. CDR3 residues: CASRNRGERDNEQFF. Written as DNA, the CDR3 is TGTGCCAGTAGAAATCGGGGGGAGCGGGACAATGAGCAGTTCTTC.

Comments on this clonotype: A much larger clone lies one base from this, so it may be a read error. The gene calls are TRBV15 and TRBJ2-5; either TRBD1 or TRBD2 may supply D (5 bases each). The CDR3 extends over 14 amino acids. Germline loops: CDR1 LNHNV, CDR2 YYDKDF (reference sequence). V dropped 5 bases and J dropped 4 bases, with 14 bases sitting between them. The CDR3 nucleotides read TGTGCCACCAGCGCATTTGGGGGTGGAGAGACCCAGTACTTC. It specifies CATSAFGGGETQYF.

The sample holds many counts of this clonotype. The V call is TRBV6-1, the J call TRBJ1-6, with a tentative D call TRBD1 (5 bases). The CDR3 totals 14 residues. V lost 4 bases and J 2 bases, leaving 6 bases between the germline ends. Germline V CDR1 and CDR2: MNHNS, SASEGT. CDR3 coding DNA: TGTGCCAGCAGTGCAGGGCCCTATAATTCACCCCTCCACTTT. This translates into CASSAGPYNSPLHF.

This chain uses TRBV2 with TRBJ2-1, with D possibly TRBD2 on 5 matching bases. The CDR3 is 15 amino acids. Germline values: CDR1 SNHLY, CDR2 FYNNEI. Deletions cut 6 bases from V and 8 bases from J, with 20 bases between. The CDR3 loop is CASRPDYPQRDEQFF. The CDR3 bases are TGTGCCAGCAGGCCCGACTATCCCCAACGGGATGAGCAGTTCTTC.

The chain combines TRBV20-1 with TRBJ2-3, with 10 bases aligning to TRBD2. With 0 bases clipped from V and 1 base from J, the junction kept 4 bases outside the gene matches. The CDR3 has 16 residues. Germline values: CDR1 DFQATT, CDR2 SNEGSKA (reference sequence). The CDR3 is CSARDWLAGGTDTQYF. CDR3 bases: TGCAGTGCTAGAGATTGGCTAGCGGGGGGCACAGATACGCAGTATTTT.

Worth noting for this clonotype: A much larger clone lies one base from this, so it may be a read error. The V gene is TRBV7-2, the J gene TRBJ2-7; 8 nucleotides match TRBD1. The CDR3 loop spans 14 amino acids. In germline, CDR1 is SGHTA, CDR2 FQGNSA. The CDR3 DNA sequence: TGTGCCAACAGCCCACGGACAGGGAAGGGCGAGCAGTACTTC. It yields the protein CANSPRTGKGEQYF.

V is TRBV9 and J is TRBJ1-4; 7 nucleotides match TRBD1. V gave up 2 bases and J gave up 8 bases; unmatched junction bases: 9. Germline values: CDR1 SGDLS, CDR2 YYNGEE. The length of the CDR3 is 15 residues. CDR3 in amino acids: CASSVTGDRLEKLFF. CDR3 nucleotides: TGTGCCAGCAGCGTTACAGGGGATCGATTGGAAAAACTGTTTTTT.

This clonotype is labeled as medium-sized. The chain recombines TRBV4-1 with TRBJ2-7; 11 bases fit TRBD1. The CDR3 sequence is 17 residues long. Trimming cost V 3 bases and J 9 bases; bases outside gene matches: 16. Germline V gives CDR1 MGHRA, CDR2 YSYEKL. Written as DNA, the CDR3 is TGCGCCAGCAGCCATGCTCCCGGGACAGGGGGTAACTCAGGGCAGTACTTC. It encodes CASSHAPGTGGNSGQYF.

This clonotype is medium-sized. The chain couples TRBV2 to TRBJ2-7; tentative D call: TRBD2 (5 bases). The CDR3 contains 14 residues. The V gene lost 4 bases and the J gene lost 10 bases, with 20 bases spanning the gap. In germline, CDR1 is SNHLY, CDR2 FYNNEI. CDR3 protein: CASSARTASSDQYF. Here the CDR3 DNA reads TGTGCCAGCAGTGCGAGGACTGCCTCTAGTGATCAGTACTTC.

This clonotype appeared many times. The rearrangement links TRBV11-2 to TRBJ2-1; D gene uncertain. Germline loops: CDR1 SGHAT, CDR2 FQNNGV. Trimming cost V 6 bases and J 1 base, with 16 bases left between them. The CDR3 extends over 16 amino acids. This CDR3 reads CASRTSKGASYNEQFF. The CDR3 nucleotides are TGTGCCAGCAGAACCAGTAAGGGTGCGTCCTACAATGAGCAGTTCTTC.

This clonotype has a count of ten or more. The chain carries TRBV29-1 and TRBJ1-2; a possible D gene is TRBD1 (6 bases). V shed 0 bases and J shed 8 bases, with 16 bases lying between them. The length of the CDR3 is 14 residues. Looked up from germline, CDR1 is SQVTM and CDR2 is ANQGSEA. This CDR3 reads CSVEDYRDSYGYTF. The CDR3 region has the DNA TGCAGCGTTGAAGATTACAGGGATTCATACGGCTACACCTTC.

This chain joins TRBV5-4 and TRBJ1-1; no clear D. The CDR3 covers 13 residues. V lost 0 bases, J lost 6 bases, and 9 bases lay in between. Germline V lookup: CDR1 SGHNT, CDR2 YYREEE (reference sequence). CDR3 amino acids: CASSLDVQAEAFF. The CDR3, as DNA: TGTGCCAGCAGCTTGGATGTCCAGGCTGAAGCTTTCTTT. Drawing the rest from reference TRBV5-4 and TRBJ1-1, the complete variable domain is ETGVTQSPTHLIKTRGQQVTLRCSSQSGHNTVSWYQQALGQGPQFIFQYYREEENGRGNFPPRFSGLQFPNYSSELNVNALELDDSALYLCASSLDVQAEAFFGQGTRLTVV.

The table lists this clonotype with many counts. This rearrangement joins TRBV19 to TRBJ1-1, with D unresolved. The length of the CDR3 is 15 residues. Per germline, CDR1 LNHDA and CDR2 SQIVND (reference sequence). V lost 0 bases and J lost 0, with 8 bases in between. The CDR3 sequence: CASSIEAGLNTEAFF. DNA of the CDR3: TGTGCCAGTAGTATAGAGGCAGGACTGAACACTGAAGCTTTCTTT.

As concerns this clonotype: This may be a read error: a much more frequent sequence differs by one nucleotide. This chain uses TRBV18 with TRBJ2-7, with 9 nucleotides matching TRBD2. Per germline, CDR1 KGHSH and CDR2 LQKENI. The CDR3 is made up of 13 amino acids. The CDR3 loop reads CDSSLSGSYEQYF. DNA for the CDR3: TGTGACAGCTCACTTAGCGGGAGCTACGAGCAGTACTTC.

The CDR3 sequence: CSLSRGSNEQFF. CDR3 sequence (DNA): TGCAGCCTCTCGCGGGGGAGTAATGAGCAGTTCTTC. The chain uses TRBV29-1 and TRBJ2-1; 7 positions agree with TRBD2. The CDR3 sequence is 12 residues long. Germline assignment: CDR1 SQVTM and CDR2 ANQGSEA. Unmatched junction bases numbered 8, after V lost 8 bases and J lost 7 bases.

This clonotype qualifies as medium-sized. The rearrangement uses TRBV19 and TRBJ1-3, with a weak D call TRBD1 (5 bases). CDR1 and CDR2 (germline): LNHDA, SQIVND (reference sequence). V was shortened by 6 bases and J by 0 bases, with 12 bases between the two germline ends. The CDR3 has 15 amino acids. CDR3 nucleotide sequence: TGTGCCAGTAGATTCGACAGACTCTCTGGAAACACCATATATTTT. It translates to CASRFDRLSGNTIYF.

This chain uses TRBV5-6 with TRBJ2-5; TRBD2 matches 9 bases. The CDR3 runs 15 residues. In germline, CDR1 is SGHDT, CDR2 YYEEEE. The junction had 7 bases not matched to a gene; V was cut back by 0 bases and J by 7 bases. CDR3: CASSLVASGDGTQYF. The CDR3 DNA is TGTGCCAGCAGCTTGGTCGCTAGCGGGGATGGGACCCAGTACTTC.

In regard to this clonotype: This is likely a read error, given that the CDR3 carries no conserved phenylalanine or tryptophan at its end. This chain uses TRBV6-4 with TRBJ2-3, with 8 bases that match TRBD1. The germline V gene has CDR1 MRHNA and CDR2 SNTAGT. The length of the CDR3 is 14 residues. The V and J ends lost 3 bases and 5 bases, in that order; junction bases with no gene match: 4. CDR3 protein: CASSEQGERDTQYY. As DNA, the CDR3 is TGTGCCAGCAGTGAACAGGGGGAGAGAGATACGCAGTATTAT.

This clonotype was counted only a few times. Since a much larger clone is just one base distant, this may be a read error. CDR3 amino acids: CASSPMGTGFQPHHF. The CDR3 DNA is TGTGCCAGCAGTCCAATGGGGACAGGGTTTCAGCCCCATCATTTT. This chain connects TRBV6-1 to TRBJ1-5, with 9 bases fitting TRBD1. This CDR3 comprises 15 residues. CDR1 is MNHNS, CDR2 SASEGT, per germline.

A remark on this clonotype: This may stem from a read error, because a much larger clone lies one nucleotide away. This chain joins TRBV19 and TRBJ1-5; 9 bases agree with TRBD1. There are 18 residues in the CDR3. Germline V gives CDR1 LNHDA, CDR2 SQIVND (reference sequence). CDR3 in DNA: TGTGCCAGTAGTATAGCGGACAGGGGAATGAGGGATAATCAGCCCCGGCATTTT. Translated, it gives CASSIADRGMRDNQPRHF. Full variable domain (outside the CDR3, taken from reference TRBV19 and TRBJ1-5): DGGITQSPKYLFRKEGQNVTLSCEQNLNHDAMYWYRQDPGQGLRLIYYSQIVNDFQKGDIAEGYSVSREKKESFPLTVTSAQKNPTAFYLCASSIADRGMRDNQPRHFGDGTRLSIL.

In this sample, this clonotype turned up many times. The chain joins TRBV3-1 to TRBJ1-1; TRBD1 might be the D (5 bases). Trimming removed 0 bases at V and 8 bases at J, with 7 bases between. The germline V gene has CDR1 LGHDT and CDR2 YNNKEL (reference sequence). The CDR3 is 12 amino acids. CDR3 DNA sequence: TGTGCCAGCAGCCAAGATAGGGGAGAAGCTTTCTTT. It encodes CASSQDRGEAFF.

Worth noting for this clonotype: A clone one base away is much larger, so this may be a read error. The rearrangement links TRBV30 to TRBJ2-7, with D perhaps matching TRBD1 (7 bases). V dropped 2 bases and J dropped 1 base, with 12 bases sitting between them. The CDR3 contains 14 residues. Per the germline V gene, CDR1 is GTSNPN and CDR2 is SVGIG (reference sequence). CDR3 loop: CAWSLQGGSYEQYF. For the CDR3, the DNA is TGTGCCTGGAGTCTCCAGGGGGGATCCTACGAGCAGTACTTC.

J is TRBJ1-1 and V is TRBV4-1; D not certain. With 0 bases removed from V and 4 bases from J, the gap between germline ends came to 12 bases. CDR3 length: 15 residues. Germline values: CDR1 MGHRA, CDR2 YSYEKL. CDR3 bases: TGCGCCAGCAGCCAAGATTTTGGTAGGGTCACTGAAGCTTTCTTT. Protein: CASSQDFGRVTEAFF.

There are many counts of this clonotype. This rearrangement joins TRBV20-1 to TRBJ1-4, with D uncertain. This CDR3 comprises 15 residues. Germline V gives CDR1 DFQATT, CDR2 SNEGSKA (reference sequence). V lost 0 bases, J lost 4 bases, and 12 bases lay in between. CDR3 loop: CSARDPGDSNEKLFF. The CDR3 region has the DNA TGCAGTGCTAGAGATCCGGGAGATAGTAATGAAAAACTGTTTTTT.

Within the sample, this clonotype is medium-sized (0.01 to 0.1%). V usage is TRBV12-3 or TRBV12-4 and J usage is TRBJ1-3, with D possibly TRBD1 on 5 matching bases. Trimming removed 7 bases from V and 3 bases from J, with 19 bases in between. This CDR3 spans 16 amino acids. CDR3 loop: CASTPQGSGFGNTIYF. CDR3 nucleotide sequence: TGTGCCAGCACTCCTCAAGGTTCAGGGTTTGGAAACACCATATATTTT.

Worth noting for this clonotype: A much larger clone sits a single nucleotide away, making a read error possible. The chain is built from TRBV6-1 and TRBJ1-5; D is uncertain. CDR1 MNHNS and CDR2 SASEGT come from the germline V gene. Trimming cost V 6 bases and J 6 bases, with 15 bases left between them. The CDR3 loop spans 14 amino acids. Here the CDR3 DNA reads TGTGCCAGCAGCCTCGCATTTTTTCCTCAGCCCCAGCATTTT. Protein sequence: CASSLAFFPQPQHF.

This clonotype is termed medium-sized. The CDR3 bases are TGTGCGGGTAGGGGACAGGGGGCGGGAGAGCAGTACTTC. Protein: CAGRGQGAGEQYF. This chain links TRBV2 with TRBJ2-7; 12 bases are a match to TRBD1. The CDR3 is 13 residues long. Germline V gene data show CDR1 as SNHLY and CDR2 as FYNNEI.

Comment on this clonotype: Possible read error: a much larger clone is one base away. This sequence joins TRBV28 and TRBJ1-2; D uncertain. The CDR3 is 11 amino acids. Trimming left V 10 bases short and J 4 bases short, with 10 bases between. Germline CDR1 is MDHEN and CDR2 is SYDVKM. CDR3 DNA: TGTGCCAACCAAGGTCTCTATGGCTACACCTTC. Translated: CANQGLYGYTF.

This clonotype is labeled as medium-sized (0.01 to 0.1%). The chain carries TRBV6-4 and TRBJ1-2; 8 bases align to TRBD1. In germline, CDR1 is MRHNA, CDR2 SNTAGT. V trimming: 2 bases; J trimming: 4 bases; junction bases outside the gene matches: 3. The CDR3 totals 14 residues. DNA of the CDR3: TGTGCCAGCAGTGACGGACAGGGTGGCTATGGCTACACCTTC. It is translated as CASSDGQGGYGYTF.